This T cell receptor (beta chain) was captured by sequencing in a study of T cells in Graves' hyperthyroidism and ophthalmopathy. Overall study findings and caveats: Blood also contained most expanded thyroid clonotypes above 0.001. Ophthalmopathy cases were set apart from stable hyperthyroidism by a 13 V-J model.

V gave up 6 bases and J gave up 0 bases; unmatched junction bases: 7. The CDR3 runs 16 residues. CDR1 MDHEN and CDR2 SYDVKM come from the germline V gene. This clonotype has ten or more counts. Its antigen remains unknown. There were TCR beta CDR3 regions amplified from RNA transcripts. In the first-round RT-PCR of the TCR CDR3, the HTBI primer set was used. MiXCR, applied by TCRdb to the multiplex PCR reads, yields one record per CDR3 protein. Altogether about 610,000 distinct CDR3 sequences are present, more than 15% being singletons, with the ten largest covering around 3.3%. At least 3 on the Clinical Activity Score was recorded for ophthalmopathy patients, who also had NOSPECS grade at least 4 and duration under 3 months. Uncontrolled infection, other autoimmune disease, pregnancy or lactation barred patients from enrollment.

This receptor was identified in a woman aged 40 to 50 with Graves' ophthalmopathy. What was sequenced was blood. J is TRBJ2-1 and V is TRBV28; 8 bases fit TRBD1. This CDR3 is CASRPNRGYSYNEQFF. The CDR3, as DNA: TGTGCCAGCAGACCCAACAGGGGGTACTCCTACAATGAGCAGTTCTTC.